Listed below are T cell receptor beta chains from one sample, sequenced in a study of cytomegalovirus exposure and HLA in healthy donors. Measured with immunoSEQ multiplex PCR; TCRdb has only the in-frame clones, and not every one. This sample has 55,000 to 75,000 clones, with roughly four fifths found just once. The sample taken for sequencing was PBMCs. These receptors all come from a woman aged 25 to 39 in good health and CMV-seropositive. CDR3s include the opening cysteine and the closing phenylalanine or tryptophan. The D gene is left open where the match is weak. Expanded clones are given a class, and other clones once, few, many or no size at all.

J gene | clone size | V gene | D gene | CDR3 DNA | CDR3 protein
TRBJ2-5 | few | TRBV6-1 | NA | TGTGCCAGCAGTGGAGTACGGGATGGAGAGACCCAGTACTTC | CASSGVRDGETQYF
TRBJ2-5 | NA | TRBV6-5 | TRBD1 | TGTGCCAGCAGCCGGACAGGGGTAGAGACCCAGTACTTC | CASSRTGVETQYF
TRBJ2-1 | NA | TRBV7-2 | NA | TGTGCCAGCAGCTCCCCGGAGCGGGCAAGTTCCTACAATGAGCAGTTCTTC | CASSSPERASSYNEQFF
TRBJ2-2 | NA | TRBV11-2 | NA | TGTGCCAGCAGCCAAGGGACTCGGACGAACACCGGGGAGCTGTTTTTT | CASSQGTRTNTGELFF
TRBJ1-2 | NA | TRBV2 | NA | TGTGCCAGCAGTCCTCAGAGGAACTATGGCTACACCTTC | CASSPQRNYGYTF
TRBJ2-7 | NA | TRBV14 | TRBD1 | TGTGCCAGCAGCCAAGATAGAGAAGGGGACAGGGATATTTACGAGCAGTACTTC | CASSQDREGDRDIYEQYF
TRBJ2-4 | NA | TRBV5-6 | NA | TGTGCCAGCAGCTTGTTATCAGGGGGAGGCAAAAACATTCAGTACTTC | CASSLLSGGGKNIQYF
TRBJ2-1 | NA | TRBV27 | TRBD2 | TGTGCCAGCAGTAGGACTAGTGGACCCCTGAGCTCCTACAATGAGCAGTTCTTC | CASSRTSGPLSSYNEQFF
TRBJ2-7 | NA | TRBV9 | TRBD2 | TGTGCCAGCAGCGTAGTTCCGAGGGCTAGCGGGAGAGGTGAGCAGTACTTC | CASSVVPRASGRGEQYF
TRBJ2-7 | NA | TRBV11-3 | NA | TGTGCCAGCAGCTTAGAAGGGGCCGGCGAGCAGTACTTC | CASSLEGAGEQYF
TRBJ2-7 | NA | TRBV7-6 | NA | TGTGCCAGCAGCTTAGCCAGGGCCAAAGAGCAGTACTTC | CASSLARAKEQYF
TRBJ1-4 | NA | TRBV13 | NA | TGTGCCAGCAGCCAATGGACCGGGGATGAAAAACTGTTTTTT | CASSQWTGDEKLFF
TRBJ2-2 | NA | TRBV25-1 | NA | TGTGCCAGCAGTGCGGGTCCTTTATGGGAGCTGTTTTTT | CASSAGPLWELFF
TRBJ2-1 | NA | TRBV9 | TRBD2 | TGTGCCAGCAGCGTAGTGCCGGGAGGGCCGAATGAGCAGTTCTTC | CASSVVPGGPNEQFF
TRBJ2-1 | NA | TRBV5-4 | TRBD2 | TGTGCCAGCAGCTTGGAGGGCGGGAGTTTTAACAATGAGCAGTTCTTC | CASSLEGGSFNNEQFF
TRBJ1-4 | NA | TRBV19 | NA | TGTGCCAGTCGGACAGCAACTAATGAAAAACTGTTTTTT | CASRTATNEKLFF
TRBJ1-2 | NA | TRBV28 | NA | TGTGCCAGCAGTACCTATCAGGTCTATGGCTACACCTTC | CASSTYQVYGYTF
TRBJ2-3 | NA | TRBV7-4 | NA | TGTGCCAGCAGCTTAGCGACTGTTCAAGATACGCAGTATTTT | CASSLATVQDTQYF
TRBJ2-7 | NA | TRBV27 | TRBD2 | TGTGCCAGCAGTTTAAGAGCGGGAGGCTCCTACGAGCAGTACTTC | CASSLRAGGSYEQYF
TRBJ2-7 | NA | TRBV5-1 | TRBD2 | TGCGCCAGCAGCTTGGCCGGTTCAGCGGGAGCGAGGTACGAGCAGTACTTC | CASSLAGSAGARYEQYF
TRBJ2-2 | NA | TRBV4-1 | NA | TGCGCCAGCAGCCGTTACAGGGAGAACACCGGGGAGCTGTTTTTT | CASSRYRENTGELFF
TRBJ2-1 | NA | TRBV27 | NA | TGTGCCAGCCTCCTCACAGGGACCAATGAGCAGTTCTTC | CASLLTGTNEQFF
TRBJ2-1 | NA | TRBV28 | TRBD2 | TGTGCCAGCAGTGCTTTAGCGGGCCAGAGCTCCTACAATGAGCAGTTCTTC | CASSALAGQSSYNEQFF
TRBJ1-2 | NA | TRBV5-4 | TRBD1 | TGTGCCAGCAGCTCTCCGGGACAGGGAGACTATGGCTACACCTTC | CASSSPGQGDYGYTF
TRBJ1-2 | NA | TRBV6-1 | NA | TGTGCCAGCAGTGAATCACGGTATGGCTACACCTTC | CASSESRYGYTF
TRBJ2-2 | few | TRBV4-1 | TRBD1 | TGCGCCAGCAGCCAAGTCACAGGGGGTATCACCGGGGAGCTGTTTTTT | CASSQVTGGITGELFF
TRBJ1-1 | NA | TRBV29-1 | TRBD1 | TGCAGCGTTGTGGGGCCGACAGGGGCCTTGGGGGCTTTCTTT | CSVVGPTGALGAFF
TRBJ2-5 | NA | TRBV7-6 | NA | TGTGCCAGCAGCTTAGTTGGCCCGCAGGGGACCCAGTACTTC | CASSLVGPQGTQYF
TRBJ2-7 | NA | TRBV5-6 | TRBD2 | TGTGCCAGCAGCTCCCGAATAGCGGGTTACGAGCAGTACTTC | CASSSRIAGYEQYF
TRBJ2-3 | NA | TRBV19 | TRBD2 | TGTGCCAGTAGTACTAGCGGGAGGGAAGATACGCAGTATTTT | CASSTSGREDTQYF
TRBJ1-1 | NA | TRBV21-1 | NA | TGTGCCAGCAGCTTCGAGGAGGGGGCGCGGTGGACTGAAGCTTTCTTT | CASSFEEGARWTEAFF
TRBJ2-7 | NA | TRBV6-5 | TRBD2 | TGTGCCAGCAGCGGACTAGCGGGAGCCTACGAGCAGTACTTC | CASSGLAGAYEQYF
TRBJ1-5 | NA | TRBV6-5 | NA | TGTGCCAGCAGTGCGGACAGAAATAGCAATCAGCCCCAGCATTTT | CASSADRNSNQPQHF
TRBJ2-5 | NA | TRBV19 | TRBD2 | TGTGCCAGTAGCATCCTTTTAGCGGGAGGATACGAGACCCAGTACTTC | CASSILLAGGYETQYF
TRBJ1-2 | few | TRBV6-1 | NA | TGTGCCAGCAGTTTGAGTCGTACTTCCTGGGGCTACACCTTC | CASSLSRTSWGYTF
TRBJ1-1 | few | TRBV28 | TRBD1 | TGTGCCAGCAGTTACAGGGGCACTGAAGCTTTCTTT | CASSYRGTEAFF
TRBJ1-2 | NA | TRBV28 | NA | TGTGCCAGCAGGGGCGAGGGCTACACCTTC | CASRGEGYTF
TRBJ2-7 | NA | TRBV30 | NA | TGTGCCTGGAGTCCAGGGGACATTTACTACGAGCAGTACTTC | CAWSPGDIYYEQYF
TRBJ1-1 | NA | TRBV18 | TRBD1 | TGTGCCAGCTCATGGAAGGGACAGGGGAACACTGAAGCTTTCTTT | CASSWKGQGNTEAFF
TRBJ1-6 | NA | TRBV9 | NA | TGTGCCAGCAGCGCCAGTGACAGCAACTCACCCCTCCACTTT | CASSASDSNSPLHF
TRBJ2-3 | NA | TRBV28 | TRBD1 | TGTGCCAGCCCACCGACAGGGAGAGCTAGCACAGATACGCAGTATTTT | CASPPTGRASTDTQYF
TRBJ2-7 | NA | TRBV18 | TRBD2 | TGTGCCAGCTCGTATAGCGGGAGGGCCGGGGACGAGCAGTACTTC | CASSYSGRAGDEQYF
TRBJ1-2 | NA | TRBV7-6 | TRBD1 | TGTGCCAGCAGCCCTCACCCAGGACAGGGGGTTAACTATGGCTACACCTTC | CASSPHPGQGVNYGYTF
TRBJ1-2 | NA | TRBV15 | NA | TGTGCCACCAGCAGAGCGAGCTTAGTCACCTTC | CATSRASLVTF
TRBJ2-7 | NA | TRBV27 | NA | TGTGCCAGCAGTTTATGGCAGGGAACCGAGCAGTACTTC | CASSLWQGTEQYF
TRBJ1-6 | NA | TRBV10-2 | NA | TGCGCCAGCAGTGAGACGTCAGGGCCTAATTCACCCCTCCACTTT | CASSETSGPNSPLHF
TRBJ2-2 | once | TRBV5-1 | TRBD2 | TGCGCCAGCAAGCTGGGTCTAGCGGGAGGATCGAACACCGGGGAGCTGTTTTTT | CASKLGLAGGSNTGELFF
TRBJ2-7 | few | TRBV6-1 | NA | TGCGCCAGCAGTGAATCCCTGTCCGTCTCCTACGAGCAGTACTTC | CASSESLSVSYEQYF
TRBJ2-7 | few | TRBV4-3 | NA | TGCGCCAGCAGCCCGGGAGGGGGCCTCAGTGGCGAGCAGTACTTC | CASSPGGGLSGEQYF
TRBJ2-7 | NA | TRBV6-5 | TRBD1 | TGTGCCAGCAGAGTGGGACAGGGGGCTGGAGCGCAGTACTTC | CASRVGQGAGAQYF